Each of the 20 T cell receptor beta chains below was sequenced from the same sample in a study of OX40 agonist ivuxolimab in advanced cancers. Sequenced by immunoSEQ multiplex PCR; TCRdb stores in-frame clones only, minus some. The data show about 88,000 clones, approximately 85% seen once. The sample consisted of CD4+ or CD8+ T cells sorted from blood, taken in a trial of the OX40 agonist ivuxolimab. The receptors originated from an adult with an advanced solid tumor such as melanoma, head and neck, liver or kidney cancer.

The chain couples TRBV6-5 to TRBJ2-3, with a tentative D call TRBD2 (6 bases). Germline V gives CDR1 MNHEY, CDR2 SVGAGI. The ends were cut back, 2 bases at V and 3 bases at J, with 9 bases in the middle. This CDR3 region has 14 residues. CDR3 in DNA: TGTGCCAGCAGTTACGGAGGGATGACAGATACGCAGTATTTT. It yields the protein CASSYGGMTDTQYF.

This clone was seen more than once but under ten times. The rearrangement links TRBV25-1 to TRBJ2-7; 7 bases line up with TRBD1. The junction had 18 bases not matched to a gene; V was cut back by 5 bases and J by 5 bases. The germline V gene encodes CDR1 MGHDK and CDR2 SYGVNS. The CDR3 loop spans 17 amino acids. The CDR3: CASSSPLDRDGTDEQYF. CDR3 in DNA: TGTGCCAGCAGTTCACCACTCGACAGGGATGGAACGGACGAGCAGTACTTC.

The chain has TRBV6-5 and TRBJ1-1; D unresolved. Trimming took 0 bases from V and 5 from J, leaving 10 bases between them. The CDR3 has 14 residues. Germline CDR1 MNHEY, CDR2 SVGAGI. CDR3 sequence (DNA): TGTGCCAGCAGTTACTCGATTTGGGGAACTGAAGCTTTCTTT. Its translation: CASSYSIWGTEAFF.

This clone was counted only a few times. The chain has TRBV2 and TRBJ1-5; 8 bases are shared with TRBD1. CDR1 and CDR2 (germline): SNHLY, FYNNEI. There are 16 residues in the CDR3. V was clipped by 6 bases and J by 3 bases; unmatched bases: 10. CDR3 protein: CASSDRGLSSNQPQHF. In DNA, the CDR3 is TGTGCCAGCAGCGACAGGGGACTCTCGTCCAATCAGCCCCAGCATTTT. The full variable domain, in which reference TRBV2 and TRBJ1-5 provide the parts outside the CDR3, is EPEVTQTPSHQVTQMGQEVILRCVPISNHLYFYWYRQILGQKVEFLVSFYNNEISEKSEIFDDQFSVERPDGSNFTLKIRSTKLEDSAMYFCASSDRGLSSNQPQHFGDGTRLSIL.

V usage is TRBV19 and J usage is TRBJ1-2, with a weak D call TRBD1 (6 bases). CDR1 is LNHDA and CDR2 is SQIVND in the germline V gene (reference sequence). There are 14 residues in the CDR3. Trimming removed 3 bases from V and 8 bases from J, with 16 bases in between. The CDR3 sequence is CASSIRDNIRGYTF. DNA for the CDR3: TGTGCCAGTAGTATTCGGGACAATATCCGCGGCTACACCTTC.

This clone was observed once. V gene TRBV14 combines with J gene TRBJ2-7, with 10 nucleotides matching TRBD1. The CDR3 has 17 amino acids. The V gene's germline CDR1 is SGHDN and CDR2 FVKESK. J was trimmed by 5 bases and V by 3 bases; bases with no gene match: 13. CDR3 region: CASSHALPGTGDHEQYF. CDR3 sequence (DNA): TGTGCCAGCAGCCATGCCCTTCCCGGGACAGGGGATCACGAGCAGTACTTC.

In regard to this clone: Other DNA sequences within the sample encode an identical CDR3. The V gene is TRBV5-5, the J gene TRBJ1-5; D uncertain. The V end lost 0 bases, the J end lost 7 bases, and 5 bases lay between the germline ends. The germline V gene encodes CDR1 SGHKS and CDR2 YYEKEE (reference sequence). CDR3 length: 12 amino acids. This CDR3 is CASSLGNQPQHF. As DNA, the CDR3 is TGTGCCAGCAGCTTGGGGAACCAGCCCCAGCATTTT.

The rearrangement uses TRBV14 and TRBJ2-5, with TRBD2 identical over 9 bases. J gave up 4 bases and V 4 bases, and 10 bases lay outside the gene matches. Germline V CDR1 and CDR2: SGHDN, FVKESK. This CDR3 has 16 amino acids. Written as DNA, the CDR3 is TGTGCCAGCAGCCCGTTTATAGCGGGAGTGGTAGAGACCCAGTACTTC. Its protein product is CASSPFIAGVVETQYF. The variable domain in full, with the rest retrieved from reference TRBV14 and TRBJ2-5, is EAGVTQFPSHSVIEKGQTVTLRCDPISGHDNLYWYRRVMGKEIKFLLHFVKESKQDESGMPNNRFLAERTGGTYSTLKVQPAELEDSGVYFCASSPFIAGVVETQYFGPGTRLLVL.

V gene TRBV4-3 combines with J gene TRBJ2-5; D is uncertain. Per germline, CDR1 LGHNA and CDR2 YSLEER. The CDR3 covers 13 residues. V was clipped by 0 bases and J by 5 bases, with 7 bases between them. As DNA, the CDR3 is TGCGCCAGCAGCCAAGAGGGGTGGGAGACCCAGTACTTC. Translating it yields CASSQEGWETQYF.

Concerning this clone: The junction does not match germline at one end; this may be a read error. This chain uses TRBV9 with TRBJ2-7; D ambiguous. Germline values: CDR1 SGDLS, CDR2 YYNGEE. The CDR3 has 10 residues. In DNA, the CDR3 is TGTGCCAGCAGCGTAGCGTCTCACGGCTTC. Encoded protein: CASSVASHGF.

The CDR3 loop is CAWTGTYYGYTF. Written as DNA, the CDR3 is TGTGCCTGGACAGGGACTTACTATGGCTACACCTTC. The chain joins TRBV30 to TRBJ1-2, with D maybe TRBD1 (5 bases). CDR1 GTSNPN and CDR2 SVGIG come from the germline V gene (reference sequence). With 4 bases removed from V and 3 bases from J, the gap between germline ends came to 9 bases. The CDR3 has 12 amino acids.

Only one count was recorded for this clone. The chain combines TRBV7-2 with TRBJ1-1; the D gene is possibly TRBD1 (5 bases). There are 15 residues in the CDR3. Trimming shortened V by 5 bases and J by 5 bases, and 18 bases separated the two germline ends. Per the germline V gene, CDR1 is SGHTA and CDR2 is FQGNSA. The DNA of the CDR3 is TGTGCCAGCAGCACTTCCAGGGAAGGAGGGACTGAAGCTTTCTTT. This translates into CASSTSREGGTEAFF.

V usage is TRBV7-9 and J usage is TRBJ1-5; 7 positions agree with TRBD1. CDR1 and CDR2 from the germline V gene are SEHNR and FQNEAQ (reference sequence). CDR3 size: 14 residues. The trim removed 5 bases at V and 4 bases at J, leaving 5 bases unmatched. CDR3 sequence (DNA): TGTGCCAGCAGCCCAGGGGGGTTTAATCAGCCCCAGCATTTT. It encodes CASSPGGFNQPQHF. Based on the CDR3 plus reference TRBV7-9 and TRBJ1-5, the full variable domain is DTGVSQNPRHKITKRGQNVTFRCDPISEHNRLYWYRQTLGQGPEFLTYFQNEAQLEKSRLLSDRFSAERPKGSFSTLEIQRTEQGDSAMYLCASSPGGFNQPQHFGDGTRLSIL.

The DNA for the CDR3 is TGTGCCAGCAGTTCGATAGCAGGGGTTGAGCAGTTCTTC. This translates into CASSSIAGVEQFF. V usage is TRBV25-1 and J usage is TRBJ2-1; tentatively, D is TRBD1 (6 bases). Germline V gene sequence: CDR1 MGHDK, CDR2 SYGVNS. The CDR3 sequence is 13 residues long. The germline V and J ends were trimmed by 5 bases and 9 bases, with 14 bases remaining between them.

V and J are TRBV6-1 and TRBJ1-4, with D maybe TRBD1 (6 bases). Germline assignment: CDR1 MNHNS and CDR2 SASEGT. V was pared by 3 bases and J by 1 base, with 6 bases between. This CDR3 is 14 amino acids long. The CDR3 here is CASSDRGTNEKLFF. CDR3 DNA: TGTGCCAGCAGTGACAGGGGAACTAATGAAAAACTGTTTTTT.

This clone was detected only once. The chain has TRBV11-1 and TRBJ2-1; TRBD1 matches 10 bases. The germline V gene encodes CDR1 SGHAT and CDR2 FQDESV (reference sequence). Trimming removed 5 bases from V and 8 bases from J; junction bases left unmatched: 15. This CDR3 comprises 17 residues. The CDR3 coding sequence is TGTGCCAGCAGCCAGAGGACAGGGGGTTCCGGTTTCCATGAGCAGTTCTTC. This encodes CASSQRTGGSGFHEQFF. Looking up the rest from reference TRBV11-1 and TRBJ2-1 gives the full variable domain: EAEVAQSPRYKITEKSQAVAFWCDPISGHATLYWYRQILGQGPELLVQFQDESVVDDSQLPKDRFSAERLKGVDSTLKIQPAELGDSAMYLCASSQRTGGSGFHEQFFGPGTRLTVL.

The chain recombines TRBV9 with TRBJ2-5; D is uncertain. This CDR3 has 14 residues. V was cut by 2 bases and J by 2 bases, with 10 bases left in between. CDR1 is SGDLS and CDR2 is YYNGEE in the germline V gene. The CDR3 region is CASSVDLTQETQYF. CDR3 DNA: TGTGCCAGCAGCGTCGACCTGACTCAAGAGACCCAGTACTTC.

This CDR3 is CASSSGLAGGYTDTQYF. In nucleotides, the CDR3 is TGCGCCAGCAGCTCCGGACTAGCGGGAGGGTACACAGATACGCAGTATTTT. The V call is TRBV5-1, the J call TRBJ2-3, with 15 bases identical to TRBD2. Germline lookup yields CDR1 SGHRS and CDR2 YFSETQ. Germline trimming cut 3 bases from V and 2 bases from J; bases unmatched to any gene: 4. CDR3 length: 17 residues.

The chain employs TRBV7-9 and TRBJ2-2, with TRBD1 matching over 8 bases. The ends lost 5 bases at V and 6 bases at J; junction bases unmatched: 5. The germline gives CDR1 SEHNR, CDR2 FQNEAQ (reference sequence). The CDR3 loop spans 14 amino acids. CDR3 residues: CASSPTGGPGELFF. As DNA, the CDR3 is TGTGCCAGCAGCCCTACAGGGGGACCCGGGGAGCTGTTTTTT.

The chain has TRBV15 and TRBJ2-1; TRBD2 might be the D (6 bases). V was cut by 5 bases and J by 4 bases, with 15 bases left in between. Germline values: CDR1 LNHNV, CDR2 YYDKDF (reference sequence). This CDR3 contains 15 residues. The CDR3 spells CATSARLVGYNEQFF. In DNA form, the CDR3 reads TGTGCCACCAGCGCCCGACTAGTGGGGTACAATGAGCAGTTCTTC.